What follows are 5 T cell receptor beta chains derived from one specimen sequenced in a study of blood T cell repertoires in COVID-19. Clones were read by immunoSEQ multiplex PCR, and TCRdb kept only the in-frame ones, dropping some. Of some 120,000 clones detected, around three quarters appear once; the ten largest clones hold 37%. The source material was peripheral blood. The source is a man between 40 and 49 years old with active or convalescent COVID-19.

The CDR3, as DNA: TGTGCCAGCAGTCCCGCGGGACAGGATAATCAGCCCCAGCATTTT. Amino acids: CASSPAGQDNQPQHF. The chain links TRBV28 to TRBJ1-5, with 8 bases matching TRBD1. Germline CDR1 MDHEN, CDR2 SYDVKM. With V trimmed by 5 bases and J by 4 bases, 7 bases remained unmatched. The CDR3 has 15 amino acids.

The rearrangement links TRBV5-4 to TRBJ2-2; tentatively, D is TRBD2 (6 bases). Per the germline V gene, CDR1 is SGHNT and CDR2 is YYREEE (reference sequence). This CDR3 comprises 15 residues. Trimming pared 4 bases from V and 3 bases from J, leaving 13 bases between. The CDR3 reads CASSNSGGDTGELFF. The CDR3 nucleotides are TGTGCCAGCAGCAACAGCGGAGGGGACACCGGGGAGCTGTTTTTT.

The CDR3 DNA sequence: TGTGCCAGCAGTTACTCTGGGCCTGGGGCCAACGTCCTGACTTTC. It specifies CASSYSGPGANVLTF. This chain links TRBV6-5 with TRBJ2-6; D gene ambiguous. CDR1 MNHEY and CDR2 SVGAGI come from the germline V gene. V lost 0 bases to trimming and J lost 2 bases, with 5 bases between them. This CDR3 is built from 15 residues.

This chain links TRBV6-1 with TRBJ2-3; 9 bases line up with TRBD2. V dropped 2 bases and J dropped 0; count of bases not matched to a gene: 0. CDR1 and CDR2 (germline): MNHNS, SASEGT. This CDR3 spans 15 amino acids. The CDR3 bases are TGTGCCAGCAGTGAACTAGCGGGGAGCACAGATACGCAGTATTTT. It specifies CASSELAGSTDTQYF.

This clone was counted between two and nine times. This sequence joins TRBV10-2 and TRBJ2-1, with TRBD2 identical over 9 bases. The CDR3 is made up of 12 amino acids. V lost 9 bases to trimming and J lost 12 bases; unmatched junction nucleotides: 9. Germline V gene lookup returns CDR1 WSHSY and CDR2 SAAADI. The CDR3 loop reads CASEREAGRQFF. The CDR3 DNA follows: TGCGCCAGTGAGCGGGAGGCCGGGAGGCAGTTCTTC.